Each of the 21 T cell receptor beta chains below was sequenced from the same sample in a study of EBV T-cell therapy then PD-1 blockade in nasopharyngeal carcinoma. Stated treatment: AdE1-LMPpoly-expanded autologous EBV-specific T-cell therapy followed by anti-PD-1 nivolumab. What these receptors recognize is not known. Some clones are missing from TCRdb's copy, which holds only in-frame ones; the method was immunoSEQ multiplex PCR. Seen here are fewer than 25,000 clones, 84% observed once, and the top ten hold approximately 31%. The sequencing used CD8+ T cells from blood, collected around day 60 from a patient whose treatment included autologous EBV-specific T cells and nivolumab. The source is a man in his forties with nasopharyngeal carcinoma.

The rearrangement joins TRBV5-6 to TRBJ2-7; TRBD1 might be the D (5 bases). The CDR3 runs 13 residues. CDR1 and CDR2 from the germline V gene are SGHDT and YYEEEE. V gave up 4 bases and J gave up 0 bases, with 8 bases separating them. Here the CDR3 DNA reads TGTGCCAGCAGCCCTGACAGCTCCTACGAGCAGTACTTC. Its protein product is CASSPDSSYEQYF.

J is TRBJ1-6 and V is TRBV4-2; 8 positions match TRBD1. CDR3 size: 15 residues. After removal of 4 bases from V and 4 bases from J, the junction contained 3 bases not matched to a gene. Germline CDR1 reads LGHNA; CDR2 reads YNFKEQ. The CDR3 region has the DNA TGTGCCAGCAGCCCCAACAGGGGGTATAATTCACCCCTCCACTTT. It encodes CASSPNRGYNSPLHF.

V gene TRBV25-1 combines with J gene TRBJ1-1; 7 bases map to TRBD1. Per germline, CDR1 MGHDK and CDR2 SYGVNS. The CDR3 spans 17 residues. Trimming removed 5 bases from V and 0 bases from J; junction bases left unmatched: 12. This CDR3 is CASSPPWTGLMNTEAFF. CDR3 DNA sequence: TGTGCCAGCAGTCCTCCGTGGACAGGACTCATGAACACTGAAGCTTTCTTT.

This chain joins TRBV29-1 and TRBJ2-3; tentative D call: TRBD1 (7 bases). The germline V gene encodes CDR1 SQVTM and CDR2 ANQGSEA. V shed 4 bases and J shed 1 base, with 9 bases lying between them. This CDR3 region has 13 residues. CDR3 in DNA: TGCAGCGTTGCCAGGGGGGGCACAGATACGCAGTATTTT. Its protein product is CSVARGGTDTQYF.

The V and J genes are TRBV5-4 and TRBJ2-7, with D perhaps given as TRBD1 or TRBD2 (5 bases each). The germline gives CDR1 SGHNT, CDR2 YYREEE (reference sequence). This CDR3 contains 13 residues. The V end was cut by 5 bases, the J end by 0 bases, with 9 bases between. CDR3 DNA: TGTGCCAGCAGGACAGCGGACTCCTACGAGCAGTACTTC. This translates into CASRTADSYEQYF.

The chain joins TRBV25-1 to TRBJ1-1; D gene unclear. Trimming shortened V by 4 bases and J by 1 base, and 13 bases separated the two germline ends. The CDR3 runs 15 residues. Germline V gene sequence: CDR1 MGHDK, CDR2 SYGVNS. For the CDR3, the DNA is TGTGCCAGCAGTGCCTTAGTCTTGGGGAACACTGAAGCTTTCTTT. It translates to CASSALVLGNTEAFF. The full variable domain, in which reference TRBV25-1 and TRBJ1-1 provide the parts outside the CDR3, is EADIYQTPRYLVIGTGKKITLECSQTMGHDKMYWYQQDPGMELHLIHYSYGVNSTEKGDLSSESTVSRIRTEHFPLTLESARPSHTSQYLCASSALVLGNTEAFFGQGTRLTVV.

This chain joins TRBV6-2 or TRBV6-3 and TRBJ1-1; D unclear. The ends were cut back, 2 bases at V and 5 bases at J, with 12 bases in the middle. The CDR3 totals 14 residues. Germline CDR1 is MNHEY and CDR2 is SVGEGT. This chain's CDR3 is CASSYRGGRTEAFF. In DNA, the CDR3 is TGTGCCAGCAGTTACCGGGGAGGGCGGACTGAAGCTTTCTTT.

This clone was seen only a few times. This sequence joins TRBV5-1 and TRBJ2-1; 13 bases align to TRBD2. V shed 4 bases and J 9 bases; nucleotides not matched to a gene: 10. CDR1 and CDR2 (germline): SGHRS, YFSETQ. CDR3 length: 16 amino acids. CDR3 DNA: TGCGCCAGCAGCCATCCTACTAGCGGGGGGGCCACTGAGCAGTTCTTC. As protein: CASSHPTSGGATEQFF. The full variable domain, in which reference TRBV5-1 and TRBJ2-1 provide the parts outside the CDR3, is KAGVTQTPRYLIKTRGQQVTLSCSPISGHRSVSWYQQTPGQGLQFLFEYFSETQRNKGNFPGRFSGRQFSNSRSEMNVSTLELGDSALYLCASSHPTSGGATEQFFGPGTRLTVL.

The rearrangement joins TRBV18 to TRBJ2-1; weak D call: TRBD2 (5 bases). V was clipped by 3 bases and J by 4 bases, with 13 bases between them. The germline gives CDR1 KGHSH, CDR2 LQKENI. The length of the CDR3 is 15 residues. The CDR3 reads CASSPYGILYNEQFF. The CDR3 nucleotides are TGTGCCAGCTCACCGTACGGGATCCTATACAATGAGCAGTTCTTC.

This chain links TRBV6-4 with TRBJ2-3; TRBD2 aligns across 8 bases. V lost 4 bases, J lost 5 bases, and 2 bases stayed unmatched. CDR1 and CDR2 (germline): MRHNA, SNTAGT. The CDR3 is 13 residues long. CDR3 nucleotide sequence: TGTGCCAGCAGTGCGGGGGGGGAAGATACGCAGTATTTT. The encoded protein is CASSAGGEDTQYF.

The rearrangement uses TRBV10-3 and TRBJ2-3; D possibly matches TRBD1 or TRBD2 (5 bases each). V lost 0 bases and J 3 bases, leaving 7 bases between the germline ends. CDR3 length: 14 residues. CDR1 ENHRY and CDR2 SYGVKD come from the germline V gene. The CDR3 sequence: CAISESGATDTQYF. As DNA, the CDR3 is TGTGCCATCAGTGAGTCCGGGGCGACAGATACGCAGTATTTT.

The chain links TRBV6-4 to TRBJ2-2; D is uncertain. The germline gives CDR1 MRHNA, CDR2 SNTAGT. CDR3 length: 15 residues. V was cut by 6 bases and J by 4 bases, with 15 bases left in between. The CDR3 DNA is TGTGCCAGCAGCCCGGGTCACCTGGGCACCGGGGAGCTGTTTTTT. Protein: CASSPGHLGTGELFF.

J is TRBJ1-1 and V is TRBV29-1; TRBD1 might be the D (6 bases). This CDR3 is built from 13 residues. V was clipped by 6 bases and J by 0 bases, with 11 bases between them. CDR1 is SQVTM and CDR2 is ANQGSEA in the germline V gene. DNA of the CDR3: TGCAGCGTGTCTGACAGGTTGAACACTGAAGCTTTCTTT. Amino acids: CSVSDRLNTEAFF.

This chain links TRBV9 with TRBJ2-6; 8 bases are shared with TRBD1. V lost 3 bases, J lost 0 bases, and 11 bases stayed unmatched. Germline V CDR1 and CDR2: SGDLS, YYNGEE. The CDR3 is 19 residues long. The CDR3 sequence is CASSGNPDRDFSGANVLTF. The CDR3 DNA follows: TGTGCCAGCAGCGGAAACCCGGACAGGGATTTCTCTGGGGCCAACGTCCTGACTTTC. The whole variable domain, remainder taken from reference TRBV9 and TRBJ2-6, is DSGVTQTPKHLITATGQRVTLRCSPRSGDLSVYWYQQSLDQGLQFLIQYYNGEERAKGNILERFSAQQFPDLHSELNLSSLELGDSALYFCASSGNPDRDFSGANVLTFGAGSRLTVL.

The chain joins TRBV4-1 to TRBJ1-5; a possible D gene is TRBD1 (6 bases). The CDR3 runs to 19 residues. V was clipped by 0 bases and J by 5 bases, with 23 bases between them. Germline V CDR1 and CDR2: MGHRA, YSYEKL. DNA of the CDR3: TGCGCCAGCAGCCAAGAGAGGGGGACGGGGGACACATATTATCAGCCCCAGCATTTT. It specifies CASSQERGTGDTYYQPQHF.

This sequence joins TRBV7-2 and TRBJ1-1, with D possibly being TRBD1 (5 bases). V lost 5 bases and J lost 3, with 13 bases in between. Germline loops: CDR1 SGHTA, CDR2 FQGNSA. The CDR3 consists of 14 residues. The CDR3 DNA sequence: TGTGCCAGCAGCATACTAGGGGAGGACACTGAAGCTTTCTTT. Translated: CASSILGEDTEAFF.

V is TRBV5-5 and J is TRBJ2-3; TRBD2 aligns across 11 bases. V was clipped by 4 bases and J by 0 bases; unmatched bases: 10. CDR1 and CDR2 from the germline V gene are SGHKS and YYEKEE (reference sequence). The CDR3 length is 18 residues. The CDR3 DNA is TGTGCCAGCAGCCGTCTAGCGGGGGGACGTGCTAGCACAGATACGCAGTATTTT. Encoded protein: CASSRLAGGRASTDTQYF.

The rearrangement uses TRBV9 and TRBJ2-3, with 7 bases lining up with TRBD1. The CDR3 runs 15 residues. CDR1 and CDR2 (germline): SGDLS, YYNGEE. V dropped 0 bases and J dropped 2; count of bases not matched to a gene: 3. The DNA of the CDR3 is TGTGCCAGCAGCGTAGAACAGGGGCTCACAGATACGCAGTATTTT. It codes for CASSVEQGLTDTQYF.

The chain joins TRBV19 to TRBJ1-5; 7 bases are shared with TRBD1. The CDR3 runs 14 residues. Germline trimming cut 7 bases from V and 4 bases from J; bases unmatched to any gene: 7. Germline V gene data show CDR1 as LNHDA and CDR2 as SQIVND (reference sequence). As DNA, the CDR3 is TGTGCCAGTACCCCGGGACAGAAGAATCAGCCCCAGCATTTT. Amino acids: CASTPGQKNQPQHF.

The chain recombines TRBV4-2 with TRBJ1-3; D possibly corresponds to TRBD1 (5 bases). Germline V gene sequence: CDR1 LGHNA, CDR2 YNFKEQ. This CDR3 contains 15 residues. V lost 0 bases and J 3 bases, leaving 9 bases between the germline ends. CDR3 protein: CASSQDAGNGNTIYF. The DNA of the CDR3 is TGTGCCAGCAGCCAAGACGCAGGGAATGGAAACACCATATATTTT.

The chain joins TRBV6-2 or TRBV6-3 to TRBJ2-7; D unclear. The CDR3 sequence is 14 residues long. Germline V lookup: CDR1 MNHEY, CDR2 SVGEGT. V shed 1 base and J shed 7 bases, with 14 bases lying between them. The CDR3 sequence is CASSYLLSGDEQYF. The CDR3 DNA is TGTGCCAGCAGTTACTTACTGTCCGGTGATGAGCAGTACTTC.